These 25 T cell receptor beta chains came from one sample sequenced in a study of T cells after yellow fever vaccination. Via MiXCR, TCRdb re-called the 5' RACE reads, giving one row per CDR3 protein. The sample contains about 630,000 distinct CDR3 sequences, roughly an eighth of which appear only once. Material: PBMCs, obtained on the day of the yellow fever booster vaccination. These receptors all come from a man aged 25 to 40 who received the YFV17D yellow fever vaccine.

The chain carries TRBV29-1 and TRBJ2-7, with D possibly called TRBD1 or TRBD2 (6 bases each). Germline CDR1 and CDR2: SQVTM and ANQGSEA. Trimming took off 6 bases at V and 0 bases at J, with 21 bases between the two ends. The CDR3 length is 16 residues. CDR3 amino acids: CSVLGGGTLSSYEQYF. CDR3 in DNA: TGCAGCGTCCTCGGGGGCGGGACGTTAAGCTCCTACGAGCAGTACTTC.

The V and J genes are TRBV5-6 and TRBJ2-7, with D tentatively TRBD1 (6 bases). CDR1 is SGHDT and CDR2 is YYEEEE in the germline V gene. V lost 4 bases and J lost 3, with 17 bases in between. There are 15 residues in the CDR3. The CDR3: CASSPQTGRGYEQYF. CDR3 in DNA: TGTGCCAGCAGCCCGCAGACAGGTAGAGGCTACGAGCAGTACTTC. Variable domain in full (rest from reference TRBV5-6 and TRBJ2-7): DAGVTQSPTHLIKTRGQQVTLRCSPKSGHDTVSWYQQALGQGPQFIFQYYEEEERQRGNFPDRFSGHQFPNYSSELNVNALLLGDSALYLCASSPQTGRGYEQYFGPGTRLTVT.

This clonotype was seen a handful of times. The CDR3 loop is CASTLDRGKKYEQYF. In nucleotides, the CDR3 is TGTGCCAGCACCCTGGACAGGGGTAAAAAGTACGAGCAGTACTTC. This sequence joins TRBV12-3 or TRBV12-4 and TRBJ2-7; TRBD1 aligns across 9 bases. This CDR3 has 15 residues. V shed 7 bases, J shed 4 bases, and the junction held 11 bases outside the gene matches.

This clonotype has a count of ten or more. The chain recombines TRBV7-9 with TRBJ2-7, with D possibly matching TRBD2 (5 bases). V was shortened by 5 bases and J by 3 bases, with 8 bases between the two germline ends. Per germline, CDR1 SEHNR and CDR2 FQNEAQ (reference sequence). CDR3 length equals 12 residues. This CDR3 is CASSQAGYEQYF. DNA of the CDR3: TGTGCCAGCAGCCAGGCGGGCTACGAGCAGTACTTC.

The V and J genes are TRBV4-3 and TRBJ1-6, with unresolved D. V lost 1 base and J 8 bases, leaving 9 bases between the germline ends. CDR3 length: 14 residues. In germline, CDR1 is LGHNA, CDR2 YSLEER. The CDR3 DNA reads TGCGCCAGCAGCCAAGCCCGGGCCGATTCACCCCTCCACTTT. Translating it yields CASSQARADSPLHF.

This clonotype was detected a few times. The J gene is TRBJ2-7, the V gene TRBV15; 8 nucleotides match TRBD2. This CDR3 has 14 residues. Germline assignment: CDR1 LNHNV and CDR2 YYDKDF (reference sequence). V lost 5 bases to trimming and J lost 2 bases; unmatched junction nucleotides: 5. CDR3 in amino acids: CATSPRGLAYEQYF. The CDR3 coding sequence is TGTGCCACCAGCCCCAGGGGACTAGCCTACGAGCAGTACTTC.

The chain uses TRBV30 and TRBJ2-1, with 7 bases fitting TRBD1. The CDR3 is 16 residues long. V gave up 4 bases and J gave up 7 bases; unmatched junction bases: 16. CDR1 GTSNPN and CDR2 SVGIG come from the germline V gene (reference sequence). CDR3 region: CAWTPNRGGWGNEQFF. CDR3 nucleotides: TGTGCCTGGACCCCTAACCGAGGGGGCTGGGGTAATGAGCAGTTCTTC.

The chain joins TRBV5-5 to TRBJ2-1; TRBD1 aligns across 8 bases. CDR1 and CDR2 (germline): SGHKS, YYEKEE (reference sequence). The CDR3 is 15 amino acids. Trimming at V came to 4 bases and at J to 5 bases, leaving 8 bases not matched to a gene. CDR3 DNA: TGTGCCAGCAGCGCCCTGGACAGGGCTGACAATGAGCAGTTCTTC. Translated, it gives CASSALDRADNEQFF.

The V and J genes are TRBV20-1 and TRBJ2-3; the match to TRBD2 covers 11 bases. Per germline, CDR1 DFQATT and CDR2 SNEGSKA (reference sequence). The CDR3 contains 15 residues. The J segment lost 5 bases and the V segment lost 6 bases, leaving 10 bases of the junction unmatched. CDR3 coding DNA: TGCAGTGCGCCTGTCGTAGCGGGAGGGCTAGATACGCAGTATTTT. Residues: CSAPVVAGGLDTQYF.

V is TRBV19 and J is TRBJ1-2; 7 nucleotides align to TRBD1. This CDR3 comprises 14 residues. Unmatched junction bases numbered 6, after V lost 1 base and J lost 7 bases. The V gene's germline CDR1 is LNHDA and CDR2 SQIVND (reference sequence). The CDR3 here is CASSIGYRGSGYTF. CDR3 sequence (DNA): TGTGCCAGTAGTATAGGATACAGGGGAAGTGGCTACACCTTC.

The rearrangement uses TRBV11-2 and TRBJ2-1, with 10 bases matching TRBD1. The J segment lost 7 bases and the V segment lost 5 bases, leaving 8 bases of the junction unmatched. Per germline, CDR1 SGHAT and CDR2 FQNNGV. The CDR3 is 15 residues long. The CDR3, as DNA: TGTGCCAGCAGCCCGACAGGGGGCTGGGTGAATGAGCAGTTCTTC. Amino acid sequence: CASSPTGGWVNEQFF.

This clonotype was seen a handful of times. The rearrangement links TRBV3-1 to TRBJ2-5, with D unresolved. This CDR3 spans 11 amino acids. Germline CDR1 is LGHDT and CDR2 is YNNKEL (reference sequence). V was shortened by 4 bases and J by 7 bases, with 7 bases between the two germline ends. CDR3 amino acids: CASSPDGTQYF. CDR3 bases: TGTGCCAGCAGCCCTGATGGGACCCAGTACTTC.

The table lists this clonotype with a few counts. The chain is built from TRBV4-3 and TRBJ1-1, with 7 bases that match TRBD1. Trimming removed 8 bases from V and 0 bases from J; junction bases left unmatched: 6. This CDR3 region has 14 residues. CDR1 is LGHNA and CDR2 is YSLEER in the germline V gene. Here the CDR3 reads CASGTGQLNTEAFF. DNA of the CDR3: TGCGCCAGCGGTACGGGACAGTTGAACACTGAAGCTTTCTTT.

For this clonotype: Its ends do not fully match the called genes, so a read error is possible. The chain carries TRBV6-5 and TRBJ2-5; D might be TRBD1 or TRBD2, each matching 5 bases. From germline, CDR1 is MNHEY and CDR2 SVGAGI. The CDR3 length is 12 residues. The DNA for the CDR3 is TGTGCCAGCAGTCCTAGCTTGGGGACCCTGTACTTC. Its protein product is CASSPSLGTLYF.

This clonotype was observed a few times. The CDR3 loop reads CASSSRQPSDTQYF. The CDR3 DNA reads TGTGCCAGCAGCTCTCGACAGCCCTCAGATACGCAGTATTTT. The rearrangement joins TRBV7-9 to TRBJ2-3; D may be TRBD1 (5 bases). This CDR3 is built from 14 residues. CDR1 is SEHNR, CDR2 FQNEAQ, per germline (reference sequence). The germline V and J ends were trimmed by 4 bases and 4 bases, with 12 bases remaining between them.

The genes are TRBV2 and TRBJ2-1; possibly TRBD2 for D (5 bases). Deletions cut 0 bases from V and 13 bases from J, with 10 bases between. Germline V gene sequence: CDR1 SNHLY, CDR2 FYNNEI. The CDR3 is 12 amino acids. The CDR3: CASSEAQSGQFF. In DNA form, the CDR3 reads TGTGCCAGCAGTGAAGCCCAGAGCGGCCAGTTCTTC.

The genes are TRBV18 and TRBJ2-7; TRBD2 agrees at 9 bases. Germline loops: CDR1 KGHSH, CDR2 LQKENI. V lost 3 bases and J lost 6; bases outside the gene matches: 9. The CDR3 runs to 15 residues. The CDR3 spells CASSPSGAGGSEQYF. The CDR3 DNA is TGTGCCAGCTCACCCTCAGGAGCGGGAGGTTCCGAGCAGTACTTC.

This clonotype was detected ten times or more. J is TRBJ2-1 and V is TRBV27; D is perhaps TRBD2 (5 bases). The CDR3 contains 13 residues. Deletions cut 4 bases from V and 3 bases from J, with 7 bases between. Germline loops: CDR1 MNHEY, CDR2 SMNVEV (reference sequence). CDR3 nucleotide sequence: TGTGCCAGCAGTTGGAGCGGCTACAATGAGCAGTTCTTC. This gives the protein CASSWSGYNEQFF.

The chain is built from TRBV20-1 and TRBJ1-2, with unresolved D. The CDR3 sequence is 13 residues long. V was cut by 0 bases and J by 6 bases, with 11 bases left in between. Germline V gene lookup returns CDR1 DFQATT and CDR2 SNEGSKA (reference sequence). This CDR3 is CSARDRHGDGYTF. Here the CDR3 DNA reads TGCAGTGCTAGAGATCGACACGGGGATGGCTACACCTTC.

A few counts support this clonotype. The V gene is TRBV10-3, the J gene TRBJ1-2; D not resolved. Germline V CDR1 and CDR2: ENHRY, SYGVKD. The CDR3 has 13 residues. The V and J ends lost 11 bases and 2 bases respectively, with 15 bases between them. The CDR3 coding sequence is TGTGCCCACGCAATGGACGGGAACTATGGCTACACCTTC. Its translation: CAHAMDGNYGYTF.

There are a few counts of this clonotype. V usage is TRBV30 and J usage is TRBJ1-5; D is unclear. The V end lost 0 bases, the J end lost 7 bases, and 13 bases lay between the germline ends. The CDR3 is 14 amino acids. Germline V CDR1 and CDR2: GTSNPN, SVGIG (reference sequence). The CDR3, as DNA: TGTGCCTGGAGTGTACCGGGCGGCGGACAGCCCCAGCATTTT. Amino acid sequence: CAWSVPGGGQPQHF.

This clonotype was counted only a few times. The chain employs TRBV4-1 and TRBJ1-1, with D possibly being TRBD1 (5 bases). The CDR3 is made up of 14 amino acids. Germline assignment: CDR1 MGHRA and CDR2 YSYEKL. Deletions cut 7 bases from V and 10 bases from J, with 22 bases between. The CDR3 bases are TGCGCCAGCACCCGCCAGGAGCCCCCTGGGGGAGCTTTCTTT. It specifies CASTRQEPPGGAFF.

J is TRBJ2-1 and V is TRBV15, with D perhaps matching TRBD2 (5 bases). This CDR3 is built from 17 residues. In germline, CDR1 is LNHNV, CDR2 YYDKDF (reference sequence). The V end lost 0 bases, the J end lost 4 bases, and 16 bases lay between the germline ends. The CDR3 coding sequence is TGTGCCACCAGCAGAGAAACTGGTCGGGGTACGTACAATGAGCAGTTCTTC. This gives the protein CATSRETGRGTYNEQFF.

V is TRBV19 and J is TRBJ2-3; 7 positions match TRBD1. Germline V gene data show CDR1 as LNHDA and CDR2 as SQIVND (reference sequence). V was clipped by 3 bases and J by 4 bases; unmatched bases: 7. CDR3 length: 15 residues. The chain's CDR3 is CASSIRQGSADTQYF. The CDR3 DNA sequence: TGTGCCAGTAGTATCAGACAGGGTAGCGCAGATACGCAGTATTTT.

This clonotype was seen repeatedly, ten times or more. The rearrangement links TRBV12-3 or TRBV12-4 to TRBJ2-1; the D gene could be TRBD1 or TRBD2 (6 bases each). The V end lost 5 bases, the J end lost 8 bases, and 22 bases lay between the germline ends. The CDR3 has 16 residues. The CDR3 bases are TGTGCCAGCAGTCAACCTACTAGAAGGGGGGACGATGAGCAGTTCTTC. It yields the protein CASSQPTRRGDDEQFF.